The entry below describes one TCR beta chain. Its antigen is still unknown. Every one of the donors was a healthy Caucasian. This specimen comes from a study of identical twins. The CDR3 runs to 15 residues. Trimming removed 4 bases at V and 0 bases at J, with 11 bases between. The germline gives CDR1 ENHRY, CDR2 SYGVKD. General study findings and limits: Carriage of fewer insertions was seen in abundant cord blood beta clonotypes, whereas memory repertoires showed none.

TCRdb processed the 5' RACE reads anew with MiXCR; each CDR3 protein has one entry. Of over 200,000 distinct CDR3 sequences in the sample, about 11% were seen once. The chain has TRBV10-3 and TRBJ2-3, with D perhaps TRBD1 or TRBD2 (6 bases each). This clonotype was sampled from a man aged 50 or older in good health. Material: memory T cells sorted from blood. The CDR3 reads CAISGRGASTDTQYF. CDR3 nucleotides: TGTGCCATCAGTGGGAGGGGGGCCAGCACAGATACGCAGTATTTT.